This TCR beta chain was sequenced during a study of T cell responses to AZD1222 COVID-19 vaccine. Profiled with immunoSEQ multiplex PCR; TCRdb holds only in-frame clones, not every one. The repertoire holds about 160,000 clones, with approximately 90% as singletons. Sequenced material: peripheral blood, taken on day 0 of AZD1222 vaccination. The receptor was isolated from an adult in good health.

CDR3 in amino acids: CASSRGLVGTYEQYF. CDR3 nucleotide sequence: TGTGCCAGCAGCAGGGGACTAGTAGGGACCTACGAGCAGTACTTC. This chain uses TRBV9 with TRBJ2-7; TRBD2 aligns across 8 bases. The trim removed 4 bases at V and 2 bases at J, leaving 8 bases unmatched. Germline V gene data show CDR1 as SGDLS and CDR2 as YYNGEE. This CDR3 is built from 15 residues. Based on the CDR3 plus reference TRBV9 and TRBJ2-7, the full variable domain is DSGVTQTPKHLITATGQRVTLRCSPRSGDLSVYWYQQSLDQGLQFLIQYYNGEERAKGNILERFSAQQFPDLHSELNLSSLELGDSALYFCASSRGLVGTYEQYFGPGTRLTVT.